The 9 T cell receptor beta chains listed next were all sequenced from one sample in a study of vaccination effects on CD4 cells after COVID-19. CD4+ T cells were isolated after roughly nine days of culture. Everyone in the study got two shots of either the BNT162b2 or mRNA-1273 vaccine. Sequenced by immunoSEQ multiplex PCR; TCRdb stores in-frame clones only, minus some. The data contain tens of thousands of clones, 74% of them singletons. These receptors have no known antigen. The sequences come from CD4+ T cells from PBMCs cultured without peptide, collected after COVID-19 vaccination. The receptors here all came from a human donor who received a COVID-19 vaccine.

This clone was observed a handful of times. This chain connects TRBV10-3 to TRBJ2-7, with 7 bases lining up with TRBD1. CDR1 and CDR2 (germline): ENHRY, SYGVKD. There are 13 residues in the CDR3. J gave up 5 bases and V 4 bases, and 5 bases lay outside the gene matches. CDR3 sequence: CAISVTGLDEQYV. The CDR3 bases are TGTGCCATCAGTGTGACAGGGTTGGACGAGCAGTACGTC.

The V call is TRBV19, the J call TRBJ1-4, with 7 nucleotides matching TRBD1. From germline, CDR1 is LNHDA and CDR2 SQIVND (reference sequence). This CDR3 region has 14 residues. The ends lost 5 bases at V and 7 bases at J; junction bases unmatched: 7. CDR3 in amino acids: CASSVTGAAEKLFF. The CDR3 DNA follows: TGTGCCAGTAGTGTAACAGGGGCGGCTGAAAAACTGTTTTTT.

V is TRBV28 and J is TRBJ1-2, with TRBD1 as a possible D gene (5 bases). Trimming pared 6 bases from V and 4 bases from J, leaving 6 bases between. The CDR3 spans 11 residues. CDR1 is MDHEN and CDR2 is SYDVKM in the germline V gene. The CDR3 nucleotides read TGTGCCAGCAGCGACAGCTATGGCTACACCTTC. Protein: CASSDSYGYTF.

This clone was recorded once. The rearrangement uses TRBV5-1 and TRBJ2-4; D is possibly TRBD1 (5 bases). V gave up 4 bases and J gave up 8 bases, with 16 bases separating them. The CDR3 is 14 amino acids. Germline V gene sequence: CDR1 SGHRS, CDR2 YFSETQ. CDR3 protein: CASSRGPGLDIQYF. The CDR3 DNA reads as TGCGCCAGCAGCAGGGGTCCGGGTCTGGACATTCAGTACTTC.

The chain joins TRBV2 to TRBJ2-7; the match to TRBD1 covers 9 bases. Per germline, CDR1 SNHLY and CDR2 FYNNEI. The CDR3 runs to 14 residues. With V trimmed by 7 bases and J by 6 bases, 10 bases remained unmatched. Here the CDR3 reads CASKDRGLRAEQYV. The CDR3 nucleotides read TGTGCCAGCAAGGACAGGGGTCTTCGGGCCGAGCAGTACGTC.

This CDR3 reads CASSSWAHYEQYV. CDR3 nucleotide sequence: TGTGCCAGCAGTTCCTGGGCCCACTACGAGCAGTACGTC. The J gene is TRBJ2-7, the V gene TRBV5-4; no clear D. The V gene lost 5 bases and the J gene lost 3 bases, with 12 bases spanning the gap. Germline CDR1 and CDR2: SGHNT and YYREEE (reference sequence). This CDR3 has 13 residues.

This chain connects TRBV3-1 (or the pseudogene TRBV3-2) to TRBJ1-2; no clear D gene. CDR3 length: 14 residues. Germline CDR1 is LGHDT and CDR2 is YNNKEL (reference sequence). Trimming pared 4 bases from V and 4 bases from J, leaving 13 bases between. CDR3 sequence: CASSRQELIYGYTF. The CDR3 DNA is TGTGCCAGCAGCCGTCAGGAGCTTATCTATGGCTACACCTTC.

The rearrangement uses TRBV11-3 and TRBJ2-3; no firm D call. From germline, CDR1 is SGHNT and CDR2 YENEEA. The length of the CDR3 is 15 residues. Trimming pared 1 base from V and 4 bases from J, leaving 12 bases between. CDR3 coding DNA: TGTGCCAGCAGCTTAGGCAACAGAGTGGCAGATACGCAGTATTTT. Protein sequence: CASSLGNRVADTQYF.

This clone was seen only once. The chain uses TRBV28 and TRBJ1-2; D is ambiguous. V dropped 2 bases and J dropped 7 bases, with 14 bases sitting between them. The CDR3 has 14 residues. CDR1 is MDHEN, CDR2 SYDVKM, per germline. The CDR3 DNA reads TGTGCCAGCAGTTTAAGTCCCCGGGGTAGTGGCTACACCTTC. Protein sequence: CASSLSPRGSGYTF.